This TCR beta chain appears in the sequencing data of a study of shared clonotypes between healthy human individuals. The CDR3 length is 15 residues. The germline gives CDR1 ENHRY, CDR2 SYGVKD. The ends were cut back, 0 bases at V and 3 bases at J, with 12 bases in the middle. TCRdb keeps only in-frame clones here, not all; method: immunoSEQ multiplex PCR. The data contain under 2.5 million clones, around 90% of them seen just once; the ten biggest clones take up 0.37%. This TCR was recovered from a young man in good health. Some clones in this sample may be carry-over from other donors' samples. The chain carries TRBV10-3 and TRBJ2-7; D gene ambiguous. The sequencing input was naive CD4+ T cells from PBMCs. Subset meaning: CD45RA+ positively selected. This CDR3 is CAISESLGQIYEQYF. DNA of the CDR3: TGTGCCATCAGTGAGTCGCTAGGGCAGATCTACGAGCAGTACTTC.